This record concerns one T cell receptor beta chain sequence. Germline values: CDR1 MNHEY, CDR2 SVGAGI. The V end lost 8 bases, the J end lost 4 bases, and 12 bases lay between the germline ends. CDR3 size: 13 residues. The study drew donors from healthy Caucasian individuals in Russia aged roughly 6 to 95. The sample originates from a study of blood T cells in healthy people across ages. It was with a sample-barcoded 5' primer and a J-beta primer mix that a second PCR of roughly 7 to 12 cycles was run. Using its own MiXCR run on the 5' RACE reads, TCRdb lists one record per CDR3 protein. There are about 1,400,000 distinct CDR3 sequences in the sample; 45% to 70% occur only once, and 6.7% lies in the top ten.

Sequenced input: blood. The sequence was collected from a man aged 18 to 30 in good health. V and J are TRBV6-5 and TRBJ1-5; D is undetermined. In DNA, the CDR3 is TGTGCCAGCGGGTCAAAGTCAAATCAGCCCCAGCATTTT. Translated: CASGSKSNQPQHF.